The rows below give T cell receptor beta chains drawn from one sample of a study of T cells after yellow fever vaccination. TCRdb fed the 5' RACE reads into MiXCR, producing one record per CDR3 protein. The sample shows roughly 180,000 distinct CDR3 sequences, approximately 6.2% of them seen only once. The specimen was CD4+ T cells sorted from PBMCs, collected on the day of the first yellow fever vaccination. The receptors here all came from a man aged 18 to 35 who received the YFV17D yellow fever vaccine. Each CDR3 is given with its conserved first and last residue. D genes are given only for firm matches. Size values are once, few and many counts, or a class for expanded clones, and some rows have none.

many | NA | TRBJ2-7 | TRBV5-6 | CASSSSYYEQYF | TGTGCCAGCAGCTCCTCCTACTACGAGCAGTACTTC
many | NA | TRBJ1-5 | TRBV2 | CASSKGDQPQHF | TGTGCCAGCAGTAAGGGGGATCAGCCCCAGCATTTT
many | NA | TRBJ1-2 | TRBV12-3/TRBV12-4 | CASSFLSTWQGDGYTF | TGTGCCAGCAGTTTTCTCTCTACGTGGCAGGGAGATGGCTACACCTTC
NA | NA | TRBJ1-1 | TRBV7-2 | CASSSVRGPNTEAFF | TGTGCCAGCAGCTCCGTGAGGGGTCCGAACACTGAAGCTTTCTTT
once | NA | TRBJ1-2 | TRBV24-1 | CATSDYAGNFNGYTF | TGTGCCACCAGTGATTATGCAGGGAATTTTAATGGCTACACCTTC
NA | NA | TRBJ2-1 | TRBV5-6 | CASSLATQGPFAGDEQFF | TGTGCCAGCAGCTTGGCGACACAGGGCCCCTTCGCCGGCGATGAGCAGTTCTTC
many | NA | TRBJ2-1 | TRBV4-1 | CASKPGLGFSYNEQFF | TGCGCCAGCAAGCCAGGGCTGGGGTTCTCCTACAATGAGCAGTTCTTC
many | TRBD2 | TRBJ2-3 | TRBV6-5 | CASSYSWRGARDTQYF | TGTGCCAGCAGTTACTCTTGGCGGGGGGCCCGGGATACGCAGTATTTT
many | NA | TRBJ2-5 | TRBV29-1 | CSVSVDGLGETQYF | TGCAGCGTTTCAGTGGATGGTTTGGGGGAGACCCAGTACTTC
NA | NA | TRBJ1-1 | TRBV12-3/TRBV12-4 | CGSSLKGGGVAEAFF | TGTGGCAGCAGCCTAAAGGGGGGTGGAGTCGCTGAAGCTTTCTTT
NA | TRBD1 | TRBJ2-1 | TRBV5-1 | CASSPGTGSSDEQFF | TGCGCCAGCAGTCCCGGGACAGGGAGTTCGGATGAGCAGTTCTTC
NA | NA | TRBJ1-3 | TRBV29-1 | CSVETAGNTIYF | TGCAGCGTTGAAACCGCAGGAAACACCATATATTTT
many | TRBD1 | TRBJ1-3 | TRBV20-1 | CSVPGQGSDTIYF | TGCAGTGTACCGGGACAGGGGTCAGACACCATATATTTT
many | NA | TRBJ1-5 | TRBV7-2 | CASSLMGEVPQHF | TGTGCCAGCAGCTTAATGGGAGAAGTGCCCCAGCATTTT
few | NA | TRBJ2-7 | TRBV6-1 | CASSPPWGAAYEQYF | TGTGCCAGCAGCCCACCCTGGGGGGCTGCCTACGAGCAGTACTTC
many | NA | TRBJ2-1 | TRBV7-2 | CASSLVQGPNEQFF | TGTGCCAGCAGCTTAGTTCAGGGCCCCAATGAGCAGTTCTTC
few | NA | TRBJ1-4 | TRBV20-1 | CSARDPRGAGEKLFF | TGCAGTGCTAGAGACCCACGAGGGGCGGGCGAAAAACTGTTTTTT
many | TRBD1 | TRBJ2-1 | TRBV7-9 | CASSPTGSYNEQFF | TGTGCCAGCAGCCCGACAGGGTCCTACAATGAGCAGTTCTTC
few | TRBD1 | TRBJ2-6 | TRBV9 | CASSVGDRVISLGANVLTF | TGTGCCAGCAGCGTAGGTGACAGGGTAATATCTTTGGGGGCCAACGTCCTGACTTTC
many | NA | TRBJ1-4 | TRBV4-3 | CASSQEGARWAKLFF | TGCGCCAGCAGCCAAGAGGGAGCACGGTGGGCAAAACTGTTTTTT
NA | NA | TRBJ1-1 | TRBV6-2/TRBV6-3 | CASTSGLGTEAFF | TGTGCCAGCACCTCCGGACTCGGAACTGAAGCTTTCTTT
many | TRBD1 | TRBJ2-3 | TRBV5-1 | CASSSGTGWWSDTQYF | TGCGCCAGCAGCTCCGGGACAGGGTGGTGGTCAGATACGCAGTATTTT
many | NA | TRBJ1-1 | TRBV20-1 | CRCKTLTDTEAFF | TGCAGATGTAAGACCCTTACGGACACTGAAGCTTTCTTT
many | NA | TRBJ2-2 | TRBV5-1 | CASSLNPGNTGELFF | TGCGCCAGCAGCTTGAATCCAGGGAACACCGGGGAGCTGTTTTTT
many | NA | TRBJ1-1 | TRBV15 | CATSRGEGLDTEAFF | TGTGCCACCAGCAGAGGGGAGGGGCTGGACACTGAAGCTTTCTTT
NA | TRBD1 | TRBJ2-5 | TRBV7-9 | CASSSRPTGRETQYF | TGTGCCAGCAGTTCCAGACCGACAGGGCGGGAGACCCAGTACTTC